The 31 T cell receptor beta chains below were found in one sample sequenced in a study of Graves' ophthalmopathy and Graves' hyperthyroidism. Amplified material comprised TCR beta CDR3 regions derived from RNA transcripts. RT-PCR with HTBI primers came first, then second-round multiplex PCR. TCRdb analysed the multiplex PCR reads with MiXCR anew, one entry per CDR3 protein. Of 300,000 to 400,000 distinct CDR3 sequences in the sample, about a sixth were seen once. Sequenced material: peripheral blood. Receptor source: an adult woman with stable Graves' hyperthyroidism.

This clonotype was seen many times. The chain recombines TRBV7-6 with TRBJ2-2, with 9 bases lining up with TRBD1. V dropped 5 bases and J dropped 1; count of bases not matched to a gene: 17. The CDR3 extends over 20 amino acids. Germline loops: CDR1 SGHVS, CDR2 FNYEAQ. In DNA form, the CDR3 reads TGTGCCAGCAGCATCCTCTCCCGATTCCGGGACAGGGAGAACACCGGGGAGCTGTTTTTT. Its protein is CASSILSRFRDRENTGELFF.

There are many counts of this clonotype. The V and J genes are TRBV2 and TRBJ1-5, with 8 bases aligning to TRBD1. The V gene end was trimmed by 9 bases and the J gene end by 2 bases; junction bases not matched to a gene: 9. Germline values: CDR1 SNHLY, CDR2 FYNNEI. The CDR3 runs to 15 residues. This chain's CDR3 is CASEKDRGGNQPQHF. As DNA, the CDR3 is TGTGCCAGTGAAAAAGACAGGGGCGGCAATCAGCCCCAGCATTTT.

About this clonotype: A much bigger clone sits one base away, suggesting this may be a read error. The J gene is TRBJ1-1, the V gene TRBV12-3 or TRBV12-4; D gene uncertain. The ends were cut back, 8 bases at V and 4 bases at J, with 14 bases in the middle. The CDR3 spans 13 residues. The CDR3 sequence: CASGELLCTEAFF. Written as DNA, the CDR3 is TGTGCCAGCGGTGAACTGTTATGCACTGAAGCTTTCTTT.

In this sample, this clonotype turned up many times. CDR3 bases: TGTGCCAGCAGTTCACGGGGGGGGGTCTACGAGCAGTACTTC. It is translated as CASSSRGGVYEQYF. V usage is TRBV6-5 and J usage is TRBJ2-7, with 8 bases aligning to TRBD2. This CDR3 region has 14 residues. Germline V gene lookup returns CDR1 MNHEY and CDR2 SVGAGI. V dropped 4 bases and J dropped 3; count of bases not matched to a gene: 5.

The chain recombines TRBV7-2 with TRBJ2-2, with unresolved D. Between the trimmed V and J ends, which lost 5 bases and 1 base, there was a span of 11 bases. This CDR3 region has 15 residues. Per the germline V gene, CDR1 is SGHTA and CDR2 is FQGNSA. CDR3 nucleotides: TGTGCCAGCAGCCCCCAACAGAGGAACACCGGGGAGCTGTTTTTT. Translated: CASSPQQRNTGELFF. The full variable domain, completed using reference TRBV7-2 and TRBJ2-2, is GAGVSQSPSNKVTEKGKDVELRCDPISGHTALYWYRQSLGQGLEFLIYFQGNSAPDKSGLPSDRFSAERTGGSVSTLTIQRTQQEDSAVYLCASSPQQRNTGELFFGEGSRLTVL.

This clonotype has at least ten counts. CDR3 nucleotide sequence: TGTGCCAGCTCACCGCGTTTTGGGGGTTCGGTACCCCTCCACTTT. It yields the protein CASSPRFGGSVPLHF. The chain uses TRBV18 and TRBJ1-6; perhaps TRBD1 as D (5 bases). Trimming cost V 3 bases and J 12 bases, with 18 bases left between them. CDR1 and CDR2 (germline): KGHSH, LQKENI. This CDR3 has 15 amino acids.

The chain joins TRBV15 to TRBJ1-6; weak D call: TRBD1 (6 bases). The germline V gene has CDR1 LNHNV and CDR2 YYDKDF (reference sequence). This CDR3 contains 16 residues. V was shortened by 5 bases and J by 0 bases, with 11 bases between the two germline ends. The CDR3 DNA reads TGTGCCACCAGCCCCCTGGACAGCTCCTATAATTCACCCCTCCACTTT. It encodes CATSPLDSSYNSPLHF.

This rearrangement joins TRBV6-1 to TRBJ1-6, with no clear D. V was clipped by 2 bases and J by 10 bases, with 18 bases between them. Germline V gene sequence: CDR1 MNHNS, CDR2 SASEGT. The length of the CDR3 is 16 residues. This CDR3 is CASSERQAARGSPLHF. The CDR3 DNA follows: TGTGCCAGCAGTGAACGGCAGGCCGCCCGCGGGTCACCCCTCCACTTT.

This clonotype showed up many times. The chain links TRBV6-1 to TRBJ2-7, with D perhaps matching TRBD1 (5 bases). CDR1 is MNHNS and CDR2 is SASEGT in the germline V gene. The CDR3 runs 18 residues. Trimming removed 4 bases from V and 3 bases from J, with 25 bases in between. The CDR3 DNA sequence: TGTGCCAGCAGTGTAGAGCCCCTAACCGTCATGGGGCACTACGAGCAGTACTTC. It encodes CASSVEPLTVMGHYEQYF.

This clonotype was picked up many times. The V call is TRBV15, the J call TRBJ1-2; D ambiguous. This CDR3 contains 14 residues. From germline, CDR1 is LNHNV and CDR2 YYDKDF (reference sequence). The V end was cut by 3 bases, the J end by 0 bases, with 8 bases between. CDR3 bases: TGTGCCACCAGCAGTGGCCCAACTAACTATGGCTACACCTTC. Protein sequence: CATSSGPTNYGYTF. Supplemented by reference TRBV15 and TRBJ1-2, the full variable domain reads DAMVIQNPRYQVTQFGKPVTLSCSQTLNHNVMYWYQQKSSQAPKLLFHYYDKDFNNEADTPDNFQSRRPNTSFCFLDIRSPGLGDTAMYLCATSSGPTNYGYTFGSGTRLTVV.

The sample holds many counts of this clonotype. This chain uses TRBV20-1 with TRBJ2-5, with 10 bases aligning to TRBD2. Germline CDR1 is DFQATT and CDR2 is SNEGSKA (reference sequence). This CDR3 is 15 amino acids long. V shed 0 bases, J shed 4 bases, and the junction held 5 bases outside the gene matches. CDR3 sequence reads: CSARDVAGGGETQYF. The DNA for the CDR3 is TGCAGTGCTAGAGACGTAGCGGGAGGTGGAGAGACCCAGTACTTC.

This clonotype was recorded a few times. A read error is possible here, since a much larger clone lies one base away. V gene TRBV6-2 or TRBV6-3 combines with J gene TRBJ2-2, with TRBD1 as a possible D gene (7 bases). The germline V gene has CDR1 MNHEY and CDR2 SVGEGT. Trimming removed 3 bases at V and 5 bases at J, with 16 bases between. This CDR3 spans 16 amino acids. CDR3 sequence (DNA): TGTGCCAGCAGTTATAGGGCAGGGGGACTTACCGGGGAGCTGTTTTTT. Translation gives CASSYRAGGLTGELFF.

This clonotype was picked up a small number of times. Possible read error: a much larger clone is one base away. The conserved phenylalanine or tryptophan normally closing the CDR3 is absent here, so this likely arose from a read error. The chain is built from TRBV12-5 and TRBJ1-1, with unresolved D. The CDR3 loop spans 12 amino acids. V was pared by 2 bases and J by 11 bases, with 12 bases between. Germline loops: CDR1 LGHNT, CDR2 FRNRAP. The CDR3 spells CASGLSGLGAFS. In DNA form, the CDR3 reads TGTGCTAGTGGTTTGTCAGGTTTAGGCGCTTTCTCT.

There are many counts of this clonotype. The chain employs TRBV6-2 or TRBV6-3 and TRBJ1-2; D call uncertain. V lost 2 bases, J lost 5 bases, and 9 bases lay in between. From germline, CDR1 is MNHEY and CDR2 SVGEGT. CDR3 size: 13 residues. This CDR3 reads CASSYRAGYGYTF. For the CDR3, the DNA is TGTGCCAGCAGTTACAGGGCCGGGTATGGCTACACCTTC.

The sample holds many counts of this clonotype. V usage is TRBV10-3 and J usage is TRBJ2-7, with 14 nucleotides matching TRBD2. CDR3 length: 14 residues. V dropped 7 bases and J dropped 3; count of bases not matched to a gene: 2. Germline V lookup: CDR1 ENHRY, CDR2 SYGVKD. This CDR3 is CAIIGTSGSYEQYF. As DNA, the CDR3 is TGTGCCATCATTGGGACTAGCGGGAGCTACGAGCAGTACTTC.

CDR3 sequence reads: CASSFRSGSYEAGDTQYF. In DNA form, the CDR3 reads TGCGCCAGCAGCTTCCGGAGCGGGAGCTACGAGGCGGGAGATACGCAGTATTTT. This rearrangement joins TRBV5-1 to TRBJ2-3; the match to TRBD2 covers 8 bases. In germline, CDR1 is SGHRS, CDR2 YFSETQ. This CDR3 is 18 amino acids long. V dropped 2 bases and J dropped 5; count of bases not matched to a gene: 16.

This clonotype was counted a few times. The genes are TRBV7-2 and TRBJ2-5; D gene unclear. The V and J ends lost 8 bases and 4 bases respectively, with 11 bases between them. Germline lookup yields CDR1 SGHTA and CDR2 FQGNSA. The CDR3 has 12 residues. The CDR3 DNA reads as TGTGCCAGCGGAGAGAGTATAGAGACCCAGTACTTC. Residues: CASGESIETQYF.

This clonotype has at least ten counts. The chain employs TRBV12-3 or TRBV12-4 and TRBJ1-1, with 10 positions matching TRBD1. J gave up 1 base and V 7 bases, and 6 bases lay outside the gene matches. The CDR3 runs 15 residues. The DNA of the CDR3 is TGTGCCAGCACCTTGACAGGGGGCTCGAACACTGAAGCTTTCTTT. As protein: CASTLTGGSNTEAFF.

In this sample, this clonotype turned up many times. CDR3 in DNA: TGTGCCATCAGTGAGTCGCAATTCACAGGAGACGAGCAGTACTTC. This gives the protein CAISESQFTGDEQYF. The rearrangement links TRBV10-3 to TRBJ2-7, with D tentatively TRBD1 (5 bases). V lost 0 bases and J 5 bases, leaving 14 bases between the germline ends. The germline V gene has CDR1 ENHRY and CDR2 SYGVKD. The CDR3 sequence is 15 residues long.

The chain links TRBV25-1 to TRBJ1-2; TRBD1 matches at 7 bases. Germline V lookup: CDR1 MGHDK, CDR2 SYGVNS. V lost 8 bases to trimming and J lost 3 bases; unmatched junction nucleotides: 27. The length of the CDR3 is 20 residues. CDR3 region: CASSPSPGTENKKGYYGYTF. The CDR3 nucleotides are TGTGCCAGCTCACCATCACCCGGGACAGAAAACAAGAAGGGGTACTATGGCTACACCTTC.

Note on this clonotype: Likely a read error: the CDR3 ends without its conserved phenylalanine or tryptophan. This rearrangement joins TRBV7-2 to TRBJ2-7, with D perhaps TRBD1 (6 bases). Germline V gives CDR1 SGHTA, CDR2 FQGNSA. The CDR3 has 13 residues. V lost 5 bases and J lost 8, with 16 bases in between. CDR3 sequence: CASSAQGNVKQYY. The CDR3 DNA sequence: TGTGCCAGCAGCGCCCAGGGGAATGTTAAGCAGTACTAC.

In its sample, this clonotype was seen many times. The V gene is TRBV20-1, the J gene TRBJ2-5, with D perhaps assigned TRBD1 or TRBD2 (5 bases each). CDR3 length: 13 amino acids. Trimming removed 5 bases from V and 4 bases from J, with 14 bases in between. CDR1 DFQATT and CDR2 SNEGSKA come from the germline V gene (reference sequence). The CDR3: CSAGLAGGETQYF. The CDR3 nucleotides are TGCAGTGCTGGGCTGGCTGGGGGAGAGACCCAGTACTTC.

This clonotype was counted ten times or more. The CDR3: CASSISTGELFF. CDR3 nucleotides: TGTGCCAGCAGCATTAGTACCGGGGAGCTGTTTTTT. This sequence joins TRBV12-3 or TRBV12-4 and TRBJ2-2; D gene unclear. This CDR3 has 12 amino acids. Trimming left V 6 bases short and J 5 bases short, with 7 bases between.

This clonotype has at least ten counts. This chain links TRBV11-2 with TRBJ2-7, with TRBD1 as a possible D gene (5 bases). Germline loops: CDR1 SGHAT, CDR2 FQNNGV. V was cut by 6 bases and J by 6 bases, with 18 bases left in between. CDR3 length equals 14 residues. DNA for the CDR3: TGTGCCAGCAGAATCAGGGCCCAGGCGGCCGAGCAGTACTTC. Its translation: CASRIRAQAAEQYF.

At least ten counts were recorded for this clonotype. The chain carries TRBV6-2 or TRBV6-3 and TRBJ1-2, with 8 nucleotides matching TRBD1. This CDR3 has 13 residues. After removal of 6 bases from V and 6 bases from J, the junction contained 6 bases not matched to a gene. Germline V gene sequence: CDR1 MNHEY, CDR2 SVGEGT. This CDR3 is CASRLRGRDGYTF. In DNA form, the CDR3 reads TGTGCCAGCAGACTCAGGGGGCGCGATGGCTACACCTTC.

V is TRBV30 and J is TRBJ2-3; no definite D call. CDR1 and CDR2 from the germline V gene are GTSNPN and SVGIG (reference sequence). V lost 0 bases and J lost 4, with 5 bases in between. This CDR3 is 12 amino acids long. The CDR3 region has the DNA TGTGCCTGGAGTGTACTGCCAGATACGCAGTATTTT. Amino acid sequence: CAWSVLPDTQYF.

This clonotype occurred many times. The chain carries TRBV20-1 and TRBJ1-1; D perhaps matches TRBD1 (6 bases). V lost 6 bases and J lost 2, with 16 bases in between. CDR3 size: 14 residues. The germline V gene has CDR1 DFQATT and CDR2 SNEGSKA (reference sequence). CDR3 sequence (DNA): TGCAGTGCGAGGACCGGGACAACAAACACTGAAGCTTTCTTT. Translation gives CSARTGTTNTEAFF.

To note about this clonotype: A junction end diverges from the germline sequence, so it may reflect a read error. This chain uses TRBV27 with TRBJ2-7, with 7 bases matching TRBD2. There are 18 residues in the CDR3. Looked up from germline, CDR1 is MNHEY and CDR2 is SMNVEV (reference sequence). CDR3 nucleotide sequence: TGTGCCAGCAGTCCTTCGTCTAGCGGCTCGGTATGGTCCTACGAGCAGTATTTC. It translates to CASSPSSSGSVWSYEQYF.

This clonotype occurred many times. The rearrangement links TRBV12-3 or TRBV12-4 to TRBJ2-7; 11 bases are shared with TRBD1. The CDR3 runs to 15 residues. Losses at the gene ends were 3 bases for V and 4 bases for J; bases not matched to a gene: 5. As DNA, the CDR3 is TGTGCCAGCAGTTTCCGGGACAGGGGGTTATACGAGCAGTACTTC. As protein: CASSFRDRGLYEQYF.

This clonotype appeared a few times. The chain couples TRBV7-9 to TRBJ1-1; 7 nucleotides line up with TRBD1. From germline, CDR1 is SEHNR and CDR2 FQNEAQ (reference sequence). The CDR3 has 16 amino acids. V gave up 5 bases and J gave up 5 bases; unmatched junction bases: 14. This CDR3 reads CASSPQGGAGRTEAFF. In DNA form, the CDR3 reads TGTGCCAGCAGCCCTCAGGGGGGGGCGGGTAGAACTGAAGCTTTCTTT.

Here the CDR3 reads CASSLVHETQYF. As DNA, the CDR3 is TGTGCCAGCAGCTTAGTACATGAGACCCAGTACTTC. The chain employs TRBV7-9 and TRBJ2-5; no clear D. Between the trimmed V and J ends, which lost 1 base and 5 bases, there was a span of 5 bases. CDR1 and CDR2 from the germline V gene are SEHNR and FQNEAQ (reference sequence). This CDR3 is built from 12 residues.